A selection of T cell receptor beta chains follows, all from one sample in a study of blood T cell repertoires in COVID-19. Libraries were prepared by immunoSEQ multiplex PCR; TCRdb keeps only in-frame clonotypes and omits some of them. Here the sample spans 210,000 or so clones, roughly 85% being singletons. Sequencing was done on a sample of peripheral blood. These receptors were collected from a man aged 50-60 years with COVID-19, enrolled during active disease. Each CDR3 is given with its conserved first and last residue. D genes are given only for firm matches. Not every row has a clone size; where given, it reads once, few, many or a size class.

j_call v_call clone_size d_call cdr3_nt cdr3_aa
TRBJ2-1 TRBV7-8 few TRBD1 TGTGCCAGCAGCTTTGACAGGGTGGGCGGTGAGCAGTTCTTC CASSFDRVGGEQFF
TRBJ2-3 TRBV30 once . TGTGCCTGGAAAAACCGGGACAAGAGCACAGATACGCAGTATTTT CAWKNRDKSTDTQYF
TRBJ2-7 TRBV11-2 . TRBD1 TGTGCCAGCAGCATCTCGGACAGGGGGCCGTACGAGCAGTACTTC CASSISDRGPYEQYF
TRBJ1-1 TRBV7-9 few TRBD1 TGTGCCAGCAGCCTTCTGGACAGGGTGGGCACTGAAGCTTTCTTT CASSLLDRVGTEAFF
TRBJ2-2 TRBV3-1/TRBV3-2 . . TGTGCCAGCAGCCACAGGGGAGCCGTCGGGGAGCTGTTTTTT CASSHRGAVGELFF
TRBJ2-1 TRBV9 . . TGTGCCAGCAGTACTACCGGGGAGAGCGATGAGCAGTTCTTC CASSTTGESDEQFF
TRBJ1-1 TRBV7-8 . . TGTGCCAGCAGCTTAGCGGGTCGCAGGGTGAACACTGAAGCTTTCTTT CASSLAGRRVNTEAFF
TRBJ1-2 TRBV5-8 . . TGTGCCAGCAGCTTAGAAGGGGATCCGCTCTATGGCTACACCTTC CASSLEGDPLYGYTF
TRBJ2-7 TRBV6-5 . . TGTGCCAGCAGTTACTCCTTTAGAGGACATTACGAGCAGTACTTC CASSYSFRGHYEQYF
TRBJ2-2 TRBV4-2 . TRBD2 TGTGCCAGCAGCCAAGATCCTAGCGGGGGGGCCATCCCCGGGGAGCTGTTTTTT CASSQDPSGGAIPGELFF
TRBJ2-3 TRBV6-6 . . TGTGCCAGCAGCAATGGGCATATAGATACGCAGTATTTT CASSNGHIDTQYF
TRBJ2-5 TRBV5-1 . . TGCGCCAGCAGCTCGGCGGCAGGGACTTTCCAAGGGACCCAGTACTTC CASSSAAGTFQGTQYF
TRBJ1-1 TRBV30 . TRBD1 TGTGCCTGGAGCGGACAGGGGAGAACTGAAGCTTTCTTT CAWSGQGRTEAFF
TRBJ1-5 TRBV19 . TRBD1 TGTGCCAGTAGTGTCGGGACAGGGGGGTTTCAGCCCCAGCATTTT CASSVGTGGFQPQHF
TRBJ2-2 TRBV19 . TRBD2 TGTGCCAGTAGGGGACTATCCAACACCGGGGAGCTGTTTTTT CASRGLSNTGELFF
TRBJ2-5 TRBV6-4 . . TGTGCCAGCATTACCTATGAAGGGAATCAGGGGAAGTACGGAGAGACCCAGTACTTC CASITYEGNQGKYGETQYF
TRBJ1-1 TRBV11-2 . . TGTGCCAGCAGCTTAAACCAACAGGGACGGACTGAAGCTTTCTTT CASSLNQQGRTEAFF
TRBJ2-5 TRBV13 . TRBD1 TGTGCCAGCAGCCCCGGGACAGGGAAAGAGACCCAGTACTTC CASSPGTGKETQYF
TRBJ2-1 TRBV7-2 once TRBD1 TGTGCCAGCAGCCCTGACAGGGGGTCGTACAATGAGCAGTTCTTC CASSPDRGSYNEQFF
TRBJ1-6 TRBV7-2 . . TGTGCCAGCAGCTTAGTCGGGGGTTATAATTCACCCCTCCACTTT CASSLVGGYNSPLHF
TRBJ1-2 TRBV4-1 . TRBD1 TGCGCCAGCAGCCAAGTGCAGGGGGCTCACTATGGCTACACCTTC CASSQVQGAHYGYTF
TRBJ2-2 TRBV3-1/TRBV3-2 . TRBD2 TGTGCCAGCAGCTCAATACGGGGGGGCGCCGGGGAGCTGTTTTTT CASSSIRGGAGELFF